The sequence of this T cell receptor (beta chain) was determined in a study of shared clonotypes between healthy human individuals. Study context: CD4 naive cells filled three plates per donor, CD4 memory three, CD8 naive two and CD8 memory one.

The study, taken as a whole, reports: It was observed that roughly 5.1% of naive CD4 clonotypes were shared across several donors.

Germline lookup yields CDR1 MDHEN and CDR2 SYDVKM. Losses at the gene ends were 6 bases for V and 3 bases for J; bases not matched to a gene: 8. The CDR3 spans 18 residues. About 30,000 T cell genomes, or approximately 200 ng DNA, went into the sorted-subset replicate PCRs. Profiling relied on immunoSEQ multiplex PCR, and the TCRdb table lists in-frame clones only, not all of them. This table holds approximately 530,000 clones, about 96% found once. With regard to this clone: Its specificity is unknown.

This clonotype was obtained from a woman aged 25-40 years in good health. This chain links TRBV28 with TRBJ2-1; 16 bases are a match to TRBD2. The specimen was naive CD4+ T cells sorted from blood. The sample's subset: CD45RA+ positively selected. CDR3 nucleotides: TGTGCCAGCAGGGGGGGACTAGCGGGAGGGCCCAGCTACAATGAGCAGTTCTTC. This encodes CASRGGLAGGPSYNEQFF.